This TCR beta chain was observed in a study of blood T cell repertoires in COVID-19. The V end was cut by 3 bases, the J end by 1 base, with 6 bases between. The CDR3 is 13 residues long. The table came from immunoSEQ multiplex PCR; TCRdb's copy has only in-frame clones and leaves some out. The sample has 150,000 to 190,000 clones; around 80% are singletons. This chain connects TRBV12-3 or TRBV12-4 to TRBJ1-1; unclear D gene. The sequencing sample was made of peripheral blood. This TCR was sampled from a man aged 60 to 69 with acute or convalescent COVID-19. The CDR3 DNA sequence: TGTGCCAGCAGTTTGAGGGAGAACACTGAAGCTTTCTTT. Its protein product is CASSLRENTEAFF.